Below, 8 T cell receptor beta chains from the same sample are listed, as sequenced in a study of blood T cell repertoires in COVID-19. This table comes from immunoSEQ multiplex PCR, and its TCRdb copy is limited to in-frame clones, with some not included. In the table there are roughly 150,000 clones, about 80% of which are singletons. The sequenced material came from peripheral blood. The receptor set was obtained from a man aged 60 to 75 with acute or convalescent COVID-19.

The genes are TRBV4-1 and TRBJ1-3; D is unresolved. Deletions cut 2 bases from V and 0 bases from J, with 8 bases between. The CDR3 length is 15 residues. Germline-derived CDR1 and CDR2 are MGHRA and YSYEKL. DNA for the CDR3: TGCGCCAGCAGCCAACCGGGATTCTCTGGAAACACCATATATTTT. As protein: CASSQPGFSGNTIYF.

In nucleotides, the CDR3 is TGTGCCAGCAGCCTGTTAGCTTCTGAAGCTTTCTTT. Protein product: CASSLLASEAFF. The rearrangement links TRBV5-4 to TRBJ1-1; no firm D call. The germline CDR1 and CDR2 sequences are SGHNT and YYREEE (reference sequence). Trimming removed 4 bases from V and 6 bases from J, with 10 bases in between. The CDR3 has 12 residues. Using reference TRBV5-4 and TRBJ1-1 for the parts outside the CDR3, the full variable domain is ETGVTQSPTHLIKTRGQQVTLRCSSQSGHNTVSWYQQALGQGPQFIFQYYREEENGRGNFPPRFSGLQFPNYSSELNVNALELDDSALYLCASSLLASEAFFGQGTRLTVV.

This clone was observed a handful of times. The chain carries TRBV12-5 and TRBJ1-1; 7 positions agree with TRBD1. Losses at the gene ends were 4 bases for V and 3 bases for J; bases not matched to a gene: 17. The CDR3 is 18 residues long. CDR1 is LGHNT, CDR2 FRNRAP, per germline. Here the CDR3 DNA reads TGTGCTAGTGGTTCGCGGTACCGACAGGGCTGGAGGGACACTGAAGCTTTCTTT. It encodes CASGSRYRQGWRDTEAFF.

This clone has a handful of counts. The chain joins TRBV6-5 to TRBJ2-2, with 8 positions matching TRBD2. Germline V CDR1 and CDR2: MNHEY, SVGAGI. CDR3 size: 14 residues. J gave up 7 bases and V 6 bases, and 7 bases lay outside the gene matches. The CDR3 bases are TGTGCCAGCAGCAAGACTAGCGTTAGCGGGGAGCTGTTTTTT. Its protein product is CASSKTSVSGELFF.

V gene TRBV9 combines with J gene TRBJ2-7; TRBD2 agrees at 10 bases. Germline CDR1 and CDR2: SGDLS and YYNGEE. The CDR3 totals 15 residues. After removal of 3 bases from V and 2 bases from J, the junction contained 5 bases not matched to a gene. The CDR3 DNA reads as TGTGCCAGCAGCGCCTCTAGCGGGAGTCCCTACGAGCAGTACTTC. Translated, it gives CASSASSGSPYEQYF.

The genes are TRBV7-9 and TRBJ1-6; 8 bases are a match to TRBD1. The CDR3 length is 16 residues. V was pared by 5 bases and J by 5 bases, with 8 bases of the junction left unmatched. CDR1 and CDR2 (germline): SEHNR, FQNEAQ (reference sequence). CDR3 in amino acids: CASSASTGANNSPLHF. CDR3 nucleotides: TGTGCCAGCAGCGCCTCGACAGGGGCCAATAATTCACCCCTCCACTTT. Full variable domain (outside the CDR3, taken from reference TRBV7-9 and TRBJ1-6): DTGVSQNPRHKITKRGQNVTFRCDPISEHNRLYWYRQTLGQGPEFLTYFQNEAQLEKSRLLSDRFSAERPKGSFSTLEIQRTEQGDSAMYLCASSASTGANNSPLHFGNGTRLTVT.

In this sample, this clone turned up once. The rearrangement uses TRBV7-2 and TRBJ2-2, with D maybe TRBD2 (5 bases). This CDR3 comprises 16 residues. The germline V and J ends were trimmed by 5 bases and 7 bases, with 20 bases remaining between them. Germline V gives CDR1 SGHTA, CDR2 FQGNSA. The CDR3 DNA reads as TGTGCCAGCAGCGCCGGGATCCAAAGAGTCGGCGGGGAGCTGTTTTTT. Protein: CASSAGIQRVGGELFF.

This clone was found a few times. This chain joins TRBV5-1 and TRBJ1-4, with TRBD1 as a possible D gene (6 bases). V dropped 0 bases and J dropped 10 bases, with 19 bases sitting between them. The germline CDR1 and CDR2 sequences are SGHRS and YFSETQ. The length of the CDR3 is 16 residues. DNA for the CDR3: TGCGCCAGCAGCTTGGAGAGGACGCAGACAGGCGGAAAACTGTTTTTT. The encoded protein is CASSLERTQTGGKLFF.